This T cell receptor beta chain is from a study of cytomegalovirus exposure and HLA in healthy donors. General study points: Cytomegalovirus-associated status was assigned to 150 to 200 TCR beta chains.

Here immunoSEQ multiplex PCR was the method, and the copy in TCRdb shows in-frame clones only, minus some. The sample lists tens of thousands of clones, 85% to 90% occurring once. With regard to this clone: Its antigen is not known.

The TCR originated in a young woman in good health and CMV-seropositive. Sample: PBMCs.

CDR3 DNA: TGTGCCAGCCGGACAGGGGGCTCTGGAAACACCATATATTTT. It translates to CASRTGGSGNTIYF. The chain employs TRBV6-5 and TRBJ1-3; TRBD1 agrees at 10 bases. Germline CDR1 reads MNHEY; CDR2 reads SVGAGI. Losses at the gene ends were 8 bases for V and 0 bases for J; bases not matched to a gene: 1. This CDR3 is 14 amino acids long.